These 26 T cell receptor beta chains share one sample of origin, sequenced in a study of tumor and adjacent non-tumor tissue in lung cancer. The template was RNA from unsorted bulk tissue. The normal lung tissue was taken more than 3 cm from the tumor edge. TCRbeta libraries were built with three rounds of nested PCR, modified from ARM-PCR. TCRdb analysed the multiplex PCR reads with MiXCR anew, one entry per CDR3 protein. The profile shows 94,000 or so distinct CDR3 sequences, around 80% of them singletons. The sequenced sample was distant non-tumor lung tissue. The receptors derive from a woman aged 50 to 60 with non-small cell lung cancer.

Turning to this clonotype: This may arise from a read error, as a much more abundant clone is one base away. This chain joins TRBV11-2 and TRBJ2-5; no firm D call. This CDR3 contains 14 residues. Germline V gives CDR1 SGHAT, CDR2 FQNNGV. CDR3 in DNA: TGTGCCGGCAGCCCTATGGTGGGCGTGGAGACCCAGTACTTC. The encoded protein is CAGSPMVGVETQYF.

This clonotype was recorded once. The CDR3 region is CIVGLADYEQYF. CDR3 sequence (DNA): TGCATCGTAGGGCTAGCGGACTACGAGCAGTACTTC. The rearrangement uses TRBV29-1 and TRBJ2-7, with 7 bases identical to TRBD2. Germline V gives CDR1 SQVTM, CDR2 ANQGSEA. The CDR3 is 12 amino acids.

Regarding this clonotype: A read error may explain this, as a much larger clone is one base away. The chain couples TRBV24-1 to TRBJ2-3, with TRBD2 identical over 9 bases. CDR1 KGHDR and CDR2 SFDVKD come from the germline V gene. This CDR3 is built from 18 residues. This CDR3 reads CATCDLRAAGGPPDTQYF. Here the CDR3 DNA reads TGTGCCACCTGTGATTTGCGGGCAGCGGGAGGCCCCCCAGATACGCAGTATTTT.

On this clonotype: The junction departs from the called germline gene at one end, perhaps through a read error. The gene calls are TRBV6-6 and TRBJ2-3; possibly TRBD1 for D (5 bases). In germline, CDR1 is MNHNY, CDR2 SVGAGI (reference sequence). The CDR3 length is 14 residues. In nucleotides, the CDR3 is TGTACCAGCACCGAAGACAGTACCACAGATCCTCAGTGTTTT. Protein product: CTSTEDSTTDPQCF.

A note on this clonotype: The DNA is left out, because the CDR3 cannot be placed on it with certainty; the CDR3 is given as TCRdb lists it. This chain joins TRBV5-1 and TRBJ2-5; the table's D call, TRBD1, was not checked against the DNA. Counting both end residues, the CDR3 totals 14 amino acids. Germline V gives CDR1 SGHRS, CDR2 YFSETQ. This chain's CDR3 is CASSEQVGQGTQHF.

For this clonotype: A clone one base away is much larger, so this may be a read error. The chain couples TRBV4-1 to TRBJ2-7; D is tentatively TRBD1 or TRBD2 (5 bases each). Germline V gives CDR1 MGHRA, CDR2 YSYEKL. The CDR3 consists of 14 residues. The CDR3 reads CGGRVKATPYEQYF. The CDR3 DNA reads TGCGGGGGGAGAGTGAAGGCAACTCCCTACGAGCAGTACTTC.

As regards this clonotype: Its ends do not fully match the called genes, so a read error is possible. The chain recombines TRBV11-2 with TRBJ1-6; 7 bases map to TRBD1. CDR3 length: 14 amino acids. Germline values: CDR1 SGHAT, CDR2 FQNNGV. The CDR3 bases are TGTGCCAGTAGCTTAAACAGGGGTAATTCACCCCACCACTTT. The encoded protein is CASSLNRGNSPHHF.

This clonotype came up many times. The gene calls are TRBV15 and TRBJ1-1; a possible D gene is TRBD1 (5 bases). The V end was cut by 4 bases, the J end by 1 base, with 7 bases between. CDR1 is LNHNV and CDR2 is YYDKDF in the germline V gene (reference sequence). The CDR3 contains 13 residues. The CDR3 loop reads CATSIDRNTEAFF. The CDR3 DNA follows: TGTGCCACCAGCATTGACAGGAACACTGAAGCTTTCTTT. Drawing the rest from reference TRBV15 and TRBJ1-1, the complete variable domain is DAMVIQNPRYQVTQFGKPVTLSCSQTLNHNVMYWYQQKSSQAPKLLFHYYDKDFNNEADTPDNFQSRRPNTSFCFLDIRSPGLGDTAMYLCATSIDRNTEAFFGQGTRLTVV.

This clonotype was seen at least ten times. The V gene is TRBV6-5, the J gene TRBJ2-7, with 8 bases that match TRBD2. The germline V gene has CDR1 MNHEY and CDR2 SVGAGI. This CDR3 is built from 14 residues. Trimming took 0 bases from V and 5 from J; bases not matched to a gene: 3. This chain's CDR3 is CASSYSRGAHEQYF. The CDR3 DNA sequence: TGTGCCAGCAGTTACTCGCGGGGGGCGCACGAGCAGTACTTC.

The chain combines TRBV5-3 with TRBJ2-2, with D possibly TRBD2 on 6 matching bases. TRBV5-3 is flagged as an ORF with uncertain function. CDR3 length: 16 amino acids. V was pared by 4 bases and J by 8 bases, with 21 bases between. CDR3 residues: CARSLRRDCHRGELFF. CDR3 in DNA: TGTGCCAGAAGCCTGCGCCGGGACTGCCATCGTGGGGAGCTGTTTTTT.

The rearrangement uses TRBV5-6 and TRBJ2-3, with no clear D. The CDR3 sequence is 15 residues long. V dropped 1 base and J dropped 4 bases, with 13 bases sitting between them. Germline lookup yields CDR1 SGHDT and CDR2 YYEEEE. The CDR3: CASSLTGTDSDTQYF. The CDR3 bases are TGTGCCAGCAGCTTGACGGGCACAGATTCAGATACGCAGTATTTT.

Points on this clonotype: One junction end does not reproduce the germline sequence, and a read error may be involved. CDR3 sequence (DNA): TGTACCAGTAGATTGAGCGACATCGGAAATACGCAGTATTTT. Protein product: CTSRLSDIGNTQYF. The chain has TRBV5-6 and TRBJ2-3; D not resolved. This CDR3 contains 14 residues. Germline CDR1 and CDR2: SGHDT and YYEEEE.

Concerning this clonotype itself: A junction boundary mismatches the germline segment, possibly from a read error. The chain recombines TRBV7-2 with TRBJ2-1, with 11 bases matching TRBD2. This CDR3 contains 15 residues. Germline CDR1 SGHTA, CDR2 FQGNSA. This chain's CDR3 is CVSSLSSGRTNEQFF. CDR3 nucleotides: TGTGTCAGCAGCCTTTCTAGCGGGAGGACTAATGAGCAGTTCTTC. Drawing the rest from reference TRBV7-2 and TRBJ2-1, the complete variable domain is GAGVSQSPSNKVTEKGKDVELRCDPISGHTALYWYRQSLGQGLEFLIYFQGNSAPDKSGLPSDRFSAERTGGSVSTLTIQRTQQEDSAVYLCVSSLSSGRTNEQFFGPGTRLTVL.

This clonotype was counted a few times. In this CDR3 the conserved last residue, phenylalanine or tryptophan, is missing, so a read error is likely. The chain employs TRBV5-1 and TRBJ2-7; TRBD1 might be the D (6 bases). The CDR3 totals 11 residues. Germline V gene lookup returns CDR1 SGHRS and CDR2 YFSETQ. V was trimmed by 4 bases and J by 7 bases, leaving 9 bases between them. This CDR3 is CASSTGQEQYY. The CDR3 nucleotides read TGCGCCAGCAGCACCGGACAGGAGCAGTACTAC.

Concerning this clonotype itself: The junction and the germline gene differ at one end; a read error may be behind it. The chain combines TRBV11-2 with TRBJ2-3; the D gene is possibly TRBD1 (5 bases). This CDR3 region has 15 residues. Germline loops: CDR1 SGHAT, CDR2 FQNNGV. The CDR3 nucleotides are TGTGCCAGTAGCTCGGAACAGGCGTACACAGAAACGCAGTATTTT. Protein sequence: CASSSEQAYTETQYF.

The chain carries TRBV6-5 and TRBJ2-4; D tentatively reads TRBD1 or TRBD2 (5 bases each). The CDR3 is made up of 14 amino acids. Germline V gives CDR1 MNHEY, CDR2 SVGAGI. Trimming pared 10 bases from V and 2 bases from J, leaving 15 bases between. DNA of the CDR3: TGTGCCATCGGTGTCCGGGGACCCAAAAACATTCAGTACTTC. Residues: CAIGVRGPKNIQYF.

J is TRBJ2-3 and V is TRBV20-1; D is possibly TRBD2 (5 bases). Germline values: CDR1 DFQATT, CDR2 SNEGSKA (reference sequence). The CDR3 has 14 amino acids. Trimming stripped 3 bases from V and 7 bases from J, with 17 bases between. The CDR3 DNA is TGCAGTGCTAGTTCTGAGGGAGTGGCATATACGCAGTATTTT. Residues: CSASSEGVAYTQYF.

V usage is TRBV29-1 and J usage is TRBJ2-1, with D maybe TRBD1 (5 bases). Per the germline V gene, CDR1 is SQVTM and CDR2 is ANQGSEA. The CDR3 is 17 residues long. V was cut by 1 base and J by 0 bases, with 16 bases left in between. The CDR3 DNA reads TGCAGCGTTGAAGGGTTCTGCAGGGTATCCTCCTACAATGAGCAGTTCTTC. Amino acids: CSVEGFCRVSSYNEQFF.

This clonotype has ten or more counts. For the CDR3, the DNA is TGTGCCAGCACCTGGGGGACAGTAGCCAAAAACATTCAGTACTTC. Translating gives CASTWGTVAKNIQYF. This rearrangement joins TRBV5-6 to TRBJ2-4, with 7 bases matching TRBD1. The junction had 6 bases not matched to a gene; V was cut back by 6 bases and J by 0 bases. The CDR3 sequence is 15 residues long. Germline CDR1 is SGHDT and CDR2 is YYEEEE.

In regard to this clonotype: With a much larger clone just one base away, this may be a read error. Written as DNA, the CDR3 is TGCAGTGCTAGAGAAGGAGCAGGGCCGTTGGGTCTTGGCTACACCTTC. Translated: CSAREGAGPLGLGYTF. The J gene is TRBJ1-2, the V gene TRBV20-1; D might be TRBD1 (5 bases). Germline assignment: CDR1 DFQATT and CDR2 SNEGSKA (reference sequence). Trimming took 0 bases from V and 7 from J, leaving 21 bases between them. The CDR3 loop spans 16 amino acids.

J is TRBJ2-7 and V is TRBV28, with D unresolved. Germline CDR1 reads MDHEN; CDR2 reads SYDVKM. Trimming took off 8 bases at V and 3 bases at J, with 14 bases between the two ends. CDR3 length equals 13 residues. CDR3 residues: CASAGTCDYEQYF. The CDR3 nucleotides read TGTGCCAGCGCCGGAACTTGCGACTACGAGCAGTACTTC.

V usage is TRBV6-5 and J usage is TRBJ1-1, with 7 bases identical to TRBD1. Germline CDR1 is MNHEY and CDR2 is SVGAGI. Germline trimming cut 11 bases from V and 6 bases from J; bases unmatched to any gene: 18. The CDR3 consists of 15 residues. The CDR3 nucleotides read TGTGCCGGTAGTCCCGGGACAGTCAGTCACTCTGAAGCTTTCTTT. It translates to CAGSPGTVSHSEAFF.

Regarding this clonotype: Because the CDR3 is missing its conserved closing phenylalanine or tryptophan, this is likely a read error. The chain links TRBV29-1 to TRBJ2-1, with D unclear. Trimming shortened V by 4 bases and J by 4 bases, and 5 bases separated the two germline ends. The CDR3 has 11 amino acids. CDR1 is SQVTM, CDR2 ANQGSEA, per germline. As DNA, the CDR3 is TGCAGCGTTGGACGGTACAATGAGCAGTTCTAC. Translated: CSVGRYNEQFY.

J is TRBJ2-1 and V is TRBV24-1; perhaps TRBD2 as D (6 bases). CDR3 size: 16 residues. Germline CDR1 and CDR2: KGHDR and SFDVKD. Trimming took 4 bases from V and 6 from J, leaving 18 bases between them. The CDR3 DNA reads TGTGCCACCAGTGACACATGGGACTCCTGGTCCAATGAGCAGTTCTTC. Amino acids: CATSDTWDSWSNEQFF.

The rearrangement links TRBV5-4 to TRBJ2-7; 7 bases line up with TRBD1. Per the germline V gene, CDR1 is SGHNT and CDR2 is YYREEE (reference sequence). The junction had 5 bases not matched to a gene; V was cut back by 5 bases and J by 3 bases. The CDR3 totals 13 residues. The CDR3 bases are TGTGCCAGCAGGGGCGACAGGGACTACGAGCAGTACTTC. The encoded protein is CASRGDRDYEQYF. The full variable domain, with the rest looked up from reference TRBV5-4 and TRBJ2-7, is ETGVTQSPTHLIKTRGQQVTLRCSSQSGHNTVSWYQQALGQGPQFIFQYYREEENGRGNFPPRFSGLQFPNYSSELNVNALELDDSALYLCASRGDRDYEQYFGPGTRLTVT.

The chain carries TRBV6-2 or TRBV6-3 and TRBJ2-1; D is unclear. Looked up from germline, CDR1 is MNHEY and CDR2 is SVGEGT. This CDR3 contains 13 residues. DNA of the CDR3: TGTGCTAACAGTTTAGACCCTTACAATGAGCAGTTCTTC. Protein product: CANSLDPYNEQFF.